The rows below give T cell receptor beta chains drawn from one sample of a study of blood T cell repertoires in COVID-19. Repertoires were generated with immunoSEQ multiplex PCR, while TCRdb's copy carries only in-frame clones and drops some. This table has over 250,000 clones, more than 75% appearing once. Sample: PBMCs or T cells enriched from blood (not recorded which). The receptors originated from a woman aged 55-70 years in a cohort exposed to, infected with or recovered from COVID-19 (not recorded which). The conserved cysteine and the conserved F or W are not part of the CDR3 here.

J gene | V gene | CDR3 protein
TRBJ1-2 | TRBV28 | ASSAGAGGYT
TRBJ1-1 | TRBV15 | ATSRDLRGNTEAF
TRBJ2-6 | TRBV24-1 | ATSRTVGQGTGANVLT
TRBJ1-1 | TRBV3-1/TRBV3-2 | ASSQSLRTEAF
TRBJ1-1 | TRBV27 | ASSLQRNTEAF
TRBJ2-5 | TRBV24-1 | ATSDLRDQETQY
TRBJ2-1 | TRBV2 | ASRADNYNEQF
TRBJ2-2 | TRBV7-2 | ASSTITGELF
TRBJ1-1 | TRBV25-1 | ASSEGNWGQGNTEAF
TRBJ2-5 | TRBV30 | ATRGGTSGGGTQY
TRBJ2-7 | TRBV5-1 | ASTQLSGSYEQY
TRBJ2-7 | TRBV30 | AWSKLAGNYEQY
TRBJ2-7 | TRBV11-2 | ASGITGGSYEQY
TRBJ2-7 | TRBV5-6 | ASSSMTRIYEQY
TRBJ1-5 | TRBV19 | ASSIGTGAFSNQPQH
TRBJ2-1 | TRBV18 | ASSPGLAGVNEQF
TRBJ2-7 | TRBV28 | ASSRAGGAYEQY
TRBJ2-7 | TRBV9 | ASSQYGTSGSYEQY
TRBJ1-6 | TRBV6-6 | ASRDTGRNSPLH
TRBJ1-5 | TRBV19 | ASRKGAGNQPQH
TRBJ1-1 | TRBV5-1 | ASSPAGGRETEAF
TRBJ2-2 | TRBV19 | ASWGTGSHTGELF
TRBJ2-7 | TRBV7-2 | ASGPGGKTYEQY
TRBJ1-1 | TRBV7-3 | ASSLLGNTEAF
TRBJ2-7 | TRBV7-9 | ASSRIRDRGHEQY
TRBJ2-7 | TRBV5-1 | ASSLPGGSYEQY
TRBJ2-3 | TRBV5-1 | ASRGRSGGSTDTQY
TRBJ1-4 | TRBV7-2 | ASSLASGTGYEKLF
TRBJ1-5 | TRBV7-6 | ASSLLPDQPQH
TRBJ2-2 | TRBV30 | AWSLRGGNTGELF
TRBJ2-1 | TRBV30 | AWSMREVGEQF
TRBJ2-7 | TRBV13 | ASSGGLAGFHEQY
TRBJ1-2 | TRBV18 | ASSPLIGQGDYGYT
TRBJ2-1 | TRBV7-3 | ASSLLAGGHNEQF
TRBJ1-6 | TRBV5-1 | ASSFLQGALNSPLH
TRBJ2-7 | TRBV5-1 | ASSSRTGGYEQY
TRBJ2-1 | TRBV10-2 | ASSLNEQF
TRBJ2-1 | TRBV25-1 | ASTPSSGSFTYNEQF
TRBJ2-2 | TRBV6-4 | ASSDSKGVNTGELF
TRBJ1-1 | TRBV7-3 | ASSLRAGTGRTEAF
TRBJ1-2 | TRBV27 | ASSLDRNYGYT
TRBJ2-3 | TRBV5-1 | ASSLYPGQGVDTQY
TRBJ2-5 | TRBV7-2 | ASSLGGAQETQY
TRBJ1-6 | TRBV19 | ASRRGTENSPLH
TRBJ1-5 | TRBV12-3/TRBV12-4 | ASSSPNYQPQH
TRBJ2-1 | TRBV27 | ASYRLAGARSYNEQF
TRBJ2-4 | TRBV7-3 | ASSLNTKNIQY
TRBJ2-3 | TRBV4-1 | ASSRGGGDTQY
TRBJ2-1 | TRBV30 | AWRRDLYNEQF
TRBJ2-7 | TRBV6-2/TRBV6-3 | ASSYFGTSGTYEQY
TRBJ1-3 | TRBV7-9 | ASSLPAGAPF
TRBJ2-1 | TRBV6-2/TRBV6-3 | ASSLRGQSSYNEQF
TRBJ2-3 | TRBV18 | ASSPPLAGAVDTQY
TRBJ1-5 | TRBV6-6 | ASSPGQGVFSGNQPQH
TRBJ1-6 | TRBV27 | ASNGQGKSPLH
TRBJ1-4 | TRBV6-5 | ASSYSSGTVNEKLF
TRBJ1-1 | TRBV6-5 | ATRTGGNTEAF